Listed below are T cell receptor beta chains from one sample, sequenced in a study of blood T cell repertoires in COVID-19. Sequenced by immunoSEQ multiplex PCR; TCRdb stores in-frame clones only, minus some. The table shows 200,000 to 250,000 clones, with about 90% occurring only once. Sequencing was performed on PBMCs or T cells enriched from blood (not recorded which). The source is a man in his thirties or forties who had been exposed to COVID-19. Both conserved end residues are trimmed from each CDR3. A D gene is named only where the DNA matches it firmly. For some rows the clone size is stated as once, few or many, or as a class when expanded; others skip it.

d_call: .; v_call: TRBV19; clone_size: .; cdr3_aa: ASRKGATNEKLF
d_call: .; v_call: TRBV18; clone_size: .; cdr3_aa: ASSPLSDRVNSPLH
d_call: TRBD1; v_call: TRBV5-6; clone_size: .; cdr3_aa: ASSKGTGDPNQPQH
d_call: TRBD2; v_call: TRBV18; clone_size: .; cdr3_aa: ASSPRAGEETQY
d_call: TRBD2; v_call: TRBV3-1/TRBV3-2; clone_size: .; cdr3_aa: ASSPGLAGGHGMTQY
d_call: TRBD2; v_call: TRBV6-5; clone_size: .; cdr3_aa: ASRASGGERTTQY
d_call: TRBD1; v_call: TRBV13; clone_size: once; cdr3_aa: ASSNRDSPYEQY
d_call: .; v_call: TRBV30; clone_size: .; cdr3_aa: ATQGRRNQPQH
d_call: .; v_call: TRBV29-1; clone_size: .; cdr3_aa: SVRSGAMGTEAF
d_call: .; v_call: TRBV21-1; clone_size: .; cdr3_aa: ASSKRGRPSYEQY
d_call: TRBD1; v_call: TRBV5-1; clone_size: .; cdr3_aa: ASRPTGTGSRETQY
d_call: .; v_call: TRBV27; clone_size: once; cdr3_aa: ASSLEVSWNEQF
d_call: TRBD1; v_call: TRBV9; clone_size: .; cdr3_aa: ASSTRQGPNEKLF
d_call: TRBD1; v_call: TRBV4-3; clone_size: .; cdr3_aa: ASSLAGTGGYEQY
d_call: .; v_call: TRBV7-9; clone_size: .; cdr3_aa: ASSLPPSGFDEQF
d_call: TRBD1; v_call: TRBV2; clone_size: .; cdr3_aa: ASSESRGHQPQH
d_call: TRBD1; v_call: TRBV7-8; clone_size: .; cdr3_aa: ASSHGQEINYGYT
d_call: .; v_call: TRBV5-1; clone_size: .; cdr3_aa: ASSADGNTGELF
d_call: .; v_call: TRBV6-5; clone_size: .; cdr3_aa: ASSQPTGLGQPQH
d_call: TRBD1; v_call: TRBV19; clone_size: .; cdr3_aa: ASSFENRGLETQY
d_call: TRBD1; v_call: TRBV11-2; clone_size: .; cdr3_aa: ASSLGTGVDEQY
d_call: .; v_call: TRBV7-3; clone_size: .; cdr3_aa: ASSLEADYEQY
d_call: .; v_call: TRBV3-1/TRBV3-2; clone_size: .; cdr3_aa: ASSPLWPQH
d_call: TRBD2; v_call: TRBV6-2/TRBV6-3; clone_size: .; cdr3_aa: ASSYRGEEY
d_call: TRBD1; v_call: TRBV7-9; clone_size: .; cdr3_aa: ASSLSQGRQPQH
d_call: .; v_call: TRBV7-2; clone_size: .; cdr3_aa: ASSLEGGQTGELF
d_call: TRBD2; v_call: TRBV20-1; clone_size: few; cdr3_aa: SASSSGQETQY
d_call: .; v_call: TRBV5-1; clone_size: .; cdr3_aa: ASSLSPQGSGANVLT
d_call: TRBD1; v_call: TRBV5-4; clone_size: .; cdr3_aa: ASRTGGRVFEDNYGYT
d_call: TRBD1; v_call: TRBV23-1; clone_size: .; cdr3_aa: ASSQSPRGQLKPTNEKLF
d_call: .; v_call: TRBV4-2; clone_size: .; cdr3_aa: ASSQGTVSNQPQH
d_call: .; v_call: TRBV4-3; clone_size: .; cdr3_aa: ASRKAPTGTGTQY
d_call: TRBD1; v_call: TRBV4-2; clone_size: .; cdr3_aa: ASSQEGTGNEKLF
d_call: .; v_call: TRBV10-3; clone_size: few; cdr3_aa: AISRETANTIY
d_call: TRBD2; v_call: TRBV10-3; clone_size: .; cdr3_aa: AISEMGNSGGIAQF
d_call: .; v_call: TRBV7-6; clone_size: once; cdr3_aa: ASSLAGLINEKLF
d_call: TRBD1; v_call: TRBV18; clone_size: .; cdr3_aa: ASSPDRDPDEKLF
d_call: TRBD1; v_call: TRBV3-1/TRBV3-2; clone_size: .; cdr3_aa: ASSPSQGAKNSPLH
d_call: TRBD1; v_call: TRBV6-5; clone_size: .; cdr3_aa: ASSRTGSSGNTIY
d_call: TRBD1; v_call: TRBV2; clone_size: few; cdr3_aa: ASSEFFGTGYTEAF
d_call: .; v_call: TRBV6-5; clone_size: .; cdr3_aa: ATPGAGVDSYEQY
d_call: TRBD1; v_call: TRBV4-1; clone_size: .; cdr3_aa: ASRLNGQGLYGYT
d_call: TRBD1; v_call: TRBV7-2; clone_size: .; cdr3_aa: ASSLGQAPDTQY
d_call: TRBD2; v_call: TRBV7-2; clone_size: .; cdr3_aa: ASSVLAGHTGELF
d_call: .; v_call: TRBV7-9; clone_size: .; cdr3_aa: ASSYEGLANTEAF
d_call: TRBD1; v_call: TRBV7-2; clone_size: .; cdr3_aa: ASSGTGTGGETQY
d_call: .; v_call: TRBV3-1/TRBV3-2; clone_size: .; cdr3_aa: ASSQGEGWNEKLF
d_call: .; v_call: TRBV27; clone_size: .; cdr3_aa: ASSLPGMSTDTQY
d_call: TRBD1; v_call: TRBV27; clone_size: .; cdr3_aa: ASRDRGSGANVLT
d_call: .; v_call: TRBV4-1; clone_size: .; cdr3_aa: ASSQDPNMNTEAF
d_call: .; v_call: TRBV5-6; clone_size: .; cdr3_aa: ASSLYSRETQY
d_call: .; v_call: TRBV5-4; clone_size: .; cdr3_aa: ASNRFGGVGGKETQY